This T cell receptor (beta chain) was profiled in a study of cytomegalovirus exposure and HLA in healthy donors. Whole-study context: The 90 to 150 validation repertoires matched the 500 to 750 first-cohort repertoires in platform, a later analysis reported.

The assay was immunoSEQ multiplex PCR, and TCRdb's table has in-frame clones only and misses some. The sample records 150,000 to 200,000 clones, around 87% being singletons. Sequencing was carried out using PBMCs. The source of this sequence is a woman under 40 in good health and CMV-seronegative.

The CDR3 DNA follows: TGTGCCAGCCTCATCGGGGCAGGGGGCCTACAAGAGACCCAGTACTTC. Translation: CASLIGAGGLQETQYF. The chain carries TRBV7-6 and TRBJ2-5; TRBD1 matches 8 bases. Looked up from germline, CDR1 is SGHVS and CDR2 is FNYEAQ. The CDR3 is made up of 16 amino acids. V trimming: 8 bases; J trimming: 2 bases; junction bases outside the gene matches: 13. Full variable domain (remainder filled in from reference TRBV7-6 and TRBJ2-5): GAGVSQSPRYKVTKRGQDVALRCDPISGHVSLYWYRQALGQGPEFLTYFNYEAQQDKSGLPNDRFSAERPEGSISTLTIQRTEQRDSAMYRCASLIGAGGLQETQYFGPGTRLLVL.